The next 2 T cell receptor beta chains were all read from a single sample in a study of T cell responses to AZD1222 COVID-19 vaccine. TCRdb's copy holds only in-frame clones and misses some; the assay was immunoSEQ multiplex PCR. Here the sample spans roughly 130,000 clones, 70% to 90% being singletons. The material sequenced was peripheral blood, taken on day 0 of AZD1222 vaccination. These receptors were collected from an adult in good health.

This chain joins TRBV7-2 and TRBJ2-5, with D perhaps matching TRBD1 (6 bases). CDR3 length equals 14 residues. CDR1 is SGHTA, CDR2 FQGNSA, per germline. Trimming removed 2 bases from V and 4 bases from J, with 11 bases in between. As DNA, the CDR3 is TGTGCCAGCAGCTTACACCCCAGGGGAGAGACCCAGTACTTC. Its protein product is CASSLHPRGETQYF.

This chain links TRBV5-1 with TRBJ1-2; 7 bases agree with TRBD1. The CDR3 sequence is 14 residues long. From germline, CDR1 is SGHRS and CDR2 YFSETQ. Unmatched junction bases numbered 3, after V lost 0 bases and J lost 4 bases. The CDR3 nucleotides are TGCGCCAGCAGCTTGGACAGGGGTTCCTATGGCTACACCTTC. This translates into CASSLDRGSYGYTF.